This T cell receptor beta chain appears in the sequencing data of a study of T cell responses to AZD1222 COVID-19 vaccine. The study, taken as a whole, reports: Following two doses of AZD1222, Spike-specific TCR breadth and depth rose. Nearly half of spike-specific TCRs reportedly target unmutated variant regions. At study baseline, merely six AZD1222 recipients were seropositive.

As to this clone: Antigen: not known.

Clones were sequenced by immunoSEQ multiplex PCR, and TCRdb holds only the in-frame ones, with some missing. The table has approximately 190,000 clones, 85% to 95% seen once. Sequencing was performed on peripheral blood, taken 28 days after the second dose of the MenACWY control vaccine. The source is an adult who received the MenACWY meningococcal vaccine as a control.

CDR3 coding DNA: TGTGCCAGCAGTCCGGGCGGTGGGACTGGCTACACCTTC. Translating gives CASSPGGGTGYTF. The chain joins TRBV6-6 to TRBJ1-2; tentatively, D is TRBD1 (5 bases). The CDR3 is made up of 13 amino acids. Germline V gives CDR1 MNHNY, CDR2 SVGAGI (reference sequence). V dropped 5 bases and J dropped 7 bases, with 14 bases sitting between them.